The TCR beta chain described here comes from a study of cytomegalovirus exposure and HLA in healthy donors. Overall study findings and caveats: A later analysis revealed that TCR association rates differed between HLA loci, peaking at DRB1 and bottoming out at HLA-C.

There are 15 residues in the CDR3. Per the germline V gene, CDR1 is MNHEY and CDR2 is SVGAGI. V was cut by 2 bases and J by 4 bases, with 12 bases left in between. As to this clone: As yet, its antigen is unknown.

A multiplex PCR was run with 60 Vbeta primers and 13 Jbeta primers. The repertoire was sequenced with immunoSEQ multiplex PCR; TCRdb's copy has only in-frame clones and lacks some. The sample yields some 100,000 clones, approximately 77% seen once. The sample consisted of PBMCs. This chain joins TRBV6-5 and TRBJ2-1, with no clear D. The sequence derives from a man aged 45-65 years in good health and CMV-seropositive. The CDR3 sequence: CASSYPTEGYNEQFF. The CDR3 DNA reads TGTGCCAGCAGTTACCCGACTGAAGGATACAATGAGCAGTTCTTC.